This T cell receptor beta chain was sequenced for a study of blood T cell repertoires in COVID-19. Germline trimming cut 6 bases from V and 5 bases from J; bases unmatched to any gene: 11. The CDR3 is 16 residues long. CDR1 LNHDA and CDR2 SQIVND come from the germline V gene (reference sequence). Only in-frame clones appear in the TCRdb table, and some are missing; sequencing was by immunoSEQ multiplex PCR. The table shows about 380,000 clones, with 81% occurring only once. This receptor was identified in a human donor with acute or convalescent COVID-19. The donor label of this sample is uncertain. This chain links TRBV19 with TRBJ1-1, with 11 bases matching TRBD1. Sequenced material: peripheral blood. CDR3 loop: CASSSRDRGSGTEAFF. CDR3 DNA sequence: TGTGCCAGTAGCTCCCGGGACAGGGGGTCGGGGACTGAAGCTTTCTTT.